Below are 30 T cell receptor beta chains sequenced from a single sample in a study of human T cells and chemical hapten exposure. TCRdb reprocessed the RACE reads via MiXCR and lists one record per CDR3 protein. The profile covers about 60,000 distinct CDR3 sequences, with approximately 11% appearing a single time and 3% to 4.5% taken by the ten largest. Time point in this sample: pre-sensitization, week 0. Noted treatment: therapeutic diphenylcyclopropenone sensitization with weekly scalp DPC. This specimen consisted of whole blood, obtained in connection with sensitization to the hapten diphenylcyclopropenone (DPC). The receptors originated from a middle-aged woman with alopecia areata. Some clones in this sample may be carry-over from other donors' samples.

Only a few counts were recorded for this clonotype. This chain links TRBV28 with TRBJ1-1; TRBD1 matches 7 bases. The germline CDR1 and CDR2 sequences are MDHEN and SYDVKM. The CDR3 contains 15 residues. V was pared by 7 bases and J by 4 bases, with 12 bases of the junction left unmatched. This CDR3 is CASKGSGGLVTEAFF. CDR3 in DNA: TGTGCCAGCAAGGGGTCAGGGGGTTTGGTCACTGAAGCTTTCTTT.

This clonotype showed up many times. The J gene is TRBJ2-7, the V gene TRBV7-6; D might be TRBD1 (6 bases). Trimming shortened V by 1 base and J by 5 bases, and 12 bases separated the two germline ends. Germline-derived CDR1 and CDR2 are SGHVS and FNYEAQ. The CDR3 extends over 14 amino acids. CDR3 residues: CASSLVSGGHEQYF. In DNA, the CDR3 is TGTGCCAGCAGCTTAGTGAGTGGGGGCCACGAGCAGTACTTC.

The table lists this clonotype with many counts. The chain recombines TRBV7-6 with TRBJ1-1; TRBD1 might be the D (6 bases). The CDR3 runs to 16 residues. CDR1 and CDR2 from the germline V gene are SGHVS and FNYEAQ. V shed 2 bases and J shed 5 bases, with 18 bases lying between them. Written as DNA, the CDR3 is TGTGCCAGCAGCTTAAAGGGGAGAGGGGGGGGAACTGAAGCTTTCTTT. This encodes CASSLKGRGGGTEAFF. Full variable domain (missing parts from reference TRBV7-6 and TRBJ1-1): GAGVSQSPRYKVTKRGQDVALRCDPISGHVSLYWYRQALGQGPEFLTYFNYEAQQDKSGLPNDRFSAERPEGSISTLTIQRTEQRDSAMYRCASSLKGRGGGTEAFFGQGTRLTVV.

The chain links TRBV27 to TRBJ2-5; perhaps TRBD2 as D (6 bases). The CDR3 is 15 amino acids. The V end was cut by 2 bases, the J end by 5 bases, with 15 bases between. Per germline, CDR1 MNHEY and CDR2 SMNVEV (reference sequence). The CDR3 DNA reads TGTGCCAGCAGTTTAGACGGGAGCCCCCCCGAGACCCAGTACTTC. Its protein is CASSLDGSPPETQYF.

This clonotype was seen repeatedly, ten times or more. The rearrangement uses TRBV7-2 and TRBJ2-7; 14 bases fit TRBD2. Germline CDR1 SGHTA, CDR2 FQGNSA. The V segment lost 5 bases and the J segment 2 bases; nucleotides outside the gene matches: 8. The CDR3 runs 17 residues. CDR3 DNA sequence: TGTGCCAGCAGCCTAGGGACTAGCGGGGGCAGGCCCTACGAGCAGTACTTC. Translated, it gives CASSLGTSGGRPYEQYF.

This clonotype has at least ten counts. The gene calls are TRBV13 and TRBJ2-7; 9 positions agree with TRBD2. After removal of 4 bases from V and 4 bases from J, the junction contained 11 bases not matched to a gene. In germline, CDR1 is PRHDT, CDR2 FYEKMQ (reference sequence). There are 16 residues in the CDR3. CDR3 residues: CASSSYSSSGVYEQYF. DNA for the CDR3: TGTGCCAGCAGCTCCTACTCGTCTAGCGGGGTGTACGAGCAGTACTTC.

This clonotype was seen repeatedly, ten times or more. The chain has TRBV28 and TRBJ1-1, with 8 bases matching TRBD1. Germline CDR1 is MDHEN and CDR2 is SYDVKM. This CDR3 has 14 amino acids. V lost 6 bases, J lost 6 bases, and 9 bases stayed unmatched. CDR3 protein: CASSLRDRRAEAFF. The CDR3, as DNA: TGTGCCAGCAGCCTCCGGGACAGGAGGGCTGAAGCTTTCTTT. The complete variable domain, with remaining parts taken from reference TRBV28 and TRBJ1-1, reads DVKVTQSSRYLVKRTGEKVFLECVQDMDHENMFWYRQDPGLGLRLIYFSYDVKMKEKGDIPEGYSVSREKKERFSLILESASTNQTSMYLCASSLRDRRAEAFFGQGTRLTVV.

A few counts support this clonotype. This sequence joins TRBV5-1 and TRBJ2-1; weak D call: TRBD2 (6 bases). Trimming took 5 bases from V and 5 from J, leaving 17 bases between them. The CDR3 runs to 15 residues. In germline, CDR1 is SGHRS, CDR2 YFSETQ. CDR3 nucleotide sequence: TGCGCCAGCAGACCGATTCAGGGAGGCAACAATGAGCAGTTCTTC. As protein: CASRPIQGGNNEQFF. Complete variable domain (other parts from reference TRBV5-1 and TRBJ2-1): KAGVTQTPRYLIKTRGQQVTLSCSPISGHRSVSWYQQTPGQGLQFLFEYFSETQRNKGNFPGRFSGRQFSNSRSEMNVSTLELGDSALYLCASRPIQGGNNEQFFGPGTRLTVL.

The chain combines TRBV25-1 with TRBJ1-5; 7 positions match TRBD1. The germline V gene encodes CDR1 MGHDK and CDR2 SYGVNS. With 6 bases clipped from V and 7 bases from J, the junction kept 9 bases outside the gene matches. The CDR3 sequence is 14 residues long. CDR3 sequence: CASSLGGSGQPQHF. The CDR3 nucleotides are TGTGCCAGCAGCCTAGGGGGCAGCGGGCAGCCCCAGCATTTT.

This clonotype was recorded many times. V and J are TRBV7-2 and TRBJ1-2; D is ambiguous. Looked up from germline, CDR1 is SGHTA and CDR2 is FQGNSA. Deletions cut 1 base from V and 5 bases from J, with 8 bases between. CDR3 length: 13 amino acids. The CDR3 DNA sequence: TGTGCCAGCAGCTTAGGTGTCAGTTATGGCTACACCTTC. Translating gives CASSLGVSYGYTF.

This clonotype showed up many times. The V call is TRBV12-3 or TRBV12-4, the J call TRBJ1-1; 10 bases align to TRBD1. After removal of 6 bases from V and 8 bases from J, the junction contained 9 bases not matched to a gene. The CDR3 consists of 14 residues. CDR3 sequence (DNA): TGTGCCAGCAGGGCGGGACAGGGGCCGGGGGAAGCTTTCTTT. Translating it yields CASRAGQGPGEAFF.

There are many counts of this clonotype. The chain employs TRBV6-5 and TRBJ2-3; D might be TRBD1 (6 bases). V was shortened by 8 bases and J by 6 bases, with 15 bases between the two germline ends. There are 13 residues in the CDR3. CDR1 and CDR2 from the germline V gene are MNHEY and SVGAGI. CDR3 protein: CASRRLRGDTQYF. The CDR3 bases are TGTGCCAGCCGACGCTTAAGGGGGGATACGCAGTATTTT.

This clonotype was seen at least ten times. The chain combines TRBV4-3 with TRBJ2-7; perhaps TRBD2 as D (6 bases). Germline loops: CDR1 LGHNA, CDR2 YSLEER. The CDR3 loop spans 15 amino acids. Trimming cost V 0 bases and J 2 bases, with 11 bases left between them. The CDR3 DNA reads as TGCGCCAGCAGCCAAGAATTAGCGGACGCCTACGAGCAGTACTTC. Translating it yields CASSQELADAYEQYF.

The rearrangement uses TRBV18 and TRBJ2-5, with D possibly being TRBD1 (5 bases). The V end was cut by 0 bases, the J end by 4 bases, with 18 bases between. Germline lookup yields CDR1 KGHSH and CDR2 LQKENI. This CDR3 is 17 amino acids long. The CDR3 DNA reads TGTGCCAGCTCACCACCTCGGCGGCAGGGTGCGGTAGAGACCCAGTACTTC. It specifies CASSPPRRQGAVETQYF.

This clonotype was recorded many times. This chain links TRBV20-1 with TRBJ2-7, with D maybe TRBD2 (7 bases). CDR3 length: 13 residues. The germline V gene has CDR1 DFQATT and CDR2 SNEGSKA (reference sequence). Trimming removed 4 bases from V and 1 base from J, with 11 bases in between. Written as DNA, the CDR3 is TGCAGTGCTAAACGGGGGGCGTCCTACGAGCAGTACTTC. It encodes CSAKRGASYEQYF.

In this sample, this clonotype turned up many times. This sequence joins TRBV28 and TRBJ2-2; D might be TRBD2 (6 bases). CDR1 and CDR2 (germline): MDHEN, SYDVKM. The CDR3 covers 14 residues. Between the trimmed V and J ends, which lost 7 bases and 2 bases, there was a span of 11 bases. The DNA for the CDR3 is TGTGCCAGCATTGGGGGGACCAACACCGGGGAGCTGTTTTTT. Protein product: CASIGGTNTGELFF.

There are many counts of this clonotype. The chain links TRBV7-9 to TRBJ1-2; D is undetermined. The ends were cut back, 0 bases at V and 8 bases at J, with 13 bases in the middle. Germline V lookup: CDR1 SEHNR, CDR2 FQNEAQ (reference sequence). The CDR3 runs 14 residues. CDR3 bases: TGTGCCAGCAGCTTAGCAACCGGGGTCGGGGGCTACACCTTC. Its translation: CASSLATGVGGYTF.

The sample holds a few counts of this clonotype. The chain has TRBV6-1 and TRBJ2-4; 9 bases agree with TRBD1. Germline CDR1 is MNHNS and CDR2 is SASEGT. V lost 5 bases and J lost 0; bases outside the gene matches: 5. The CDR3 covers 16 residues. As DNA, the CDR3 is TGTGCCAGCAGTTTTGACAGGGGGGCAGCCAAAAACATTCAGTACTTC. Its translation is CASSFDRGAAKNIQYF.

This clonotype was seen repeatedly, ten times or more. The rearrangement joins TRBV9 to TRBJ2-5; unclear D gene. The V and J ends lost 4 bases and 2 bases respectively, with 12 bases between them. The CDR3 length is 14 residues. The germline CDR1 and CDR2 sequences are SGDLS and YYNGEE. As DNA, the CDR3 is TGTGCCAGCAGCCCACGCCCTTCACAAGAGACCCAGTACTTC. Translating it yields CASSPRPSQETQYF.

This clonotype was detected a few times. The rearrangement joins TRBV6-4 to TRBJ2-3; D is ambiguous. The germline V gene encodes CDR1 MRHNA and CDR2 SNTAGT. The CDR3 covers 13 residues. The V end lost 3 bases, the J end lost 2 bases, and 6 bases lay between the germline ends. In DNA form, the CDR3 reads TGTGCCAGCAGTGATAGGGTCACAGATACGCAGTATTTT. Encoded protein: CASSDRVTDTQYF.

This clonotype was counted a few times. This sequence joins TRBV7-9 and TRBJ1-2; TRBD1 agrees at 11 bases. V gave up 5 bases and J gave up 5 bases; unmatched junction bases: 4. The germline CDR1 and CDR2 sequences are SEHNR and FQNEAQ (reference sequence). The CDR3 has 14 amino acids. CDR3 in amino acids: CASSPGTGGYGYTF. The CDR3 nucleotides read TGTGCCAGCAGCCCTGGGACAGGGGGGTATGGCTACACCTTC.

The genes are TRBV7-3 and TRBJ2-1; D may be TRBD1 (5 bases). V was trimmed by 7 bases and J by 0 bases, leaving 10 bases between them. The length of the CDR3 is 14 residues. The germline V gene has CDR1 SGHTA and CDR2 FQGTGA. In DNA, the CDR3 is TGTGCCAGCAAACAGGCGAGCTCCTACAATGAGCAGTTCTTC. Translating gives CASKQASSYNEQFF. Full variable domain (remainder filled in from reference TRBV7-3 and TRBJ2-1): GAGVSQTPSNKVTEKGKYVELRCDPISGHTALYWYRQSLGQGPEFLIYFQGTGAADDSGLPNDRFFAVRPEGSVSTLKIQRTERGDSAVYLCASKQASSYNEQFFGPGTRLTVL.

Points on this clonotype: A junction boundary mismatches the germline segment, possibly from a read error. The rearrangement joins TRBV7-6 to TRBJ1-3; D is unresolved. This CDR3 has 14 residues. CDR1 SGHVS and CDR2 FNYEAQ come from the germline V gene. CDR3 nucleotide sequence: TGTTCCAGCAGTCCGGGAATCTCTGAAAACACCATATATTTT. Protein sequence: CSSSPGISENTIYF. The full variable domain, completed using reference TRBV7-6 and TRBJ1-3, is GAGVSQSPRYKVTKRGQDVALRCDPISGHVSLYWYRQALGQGPEFLTYFNYEAQQDKSGLPNDRFSAERPEGSISTLTIQRTEQRDSAMYRCSSSPGISENTIYFGEGSWLTVV.

The rearrangement links TRBV11-2 to TRBJ2-1; the D gene could be TRBD1 or TRBD2 (6 bases each). Looked up from germline, CDR1 is SGHAT and CDR2 is FQNNGV. Trimming took 1 base from V and 5 from J, leaving 18 bases between them. The CDR3 contains 17 residues. The chain's CDR3 is CASSLGGADRDDNEQFF. CDR3 nucleotides: TGTGCCAGCAGCTTAGGGGGGGCGGACAGAGATGACAATGAGCAGTTCTTC. The full variable domain, rest sourced from reference TRBV11-2 and TRBJ2-1, is EAGVAQSPRYKIIEKRQSVAFWCNPISGHATLYWYQQILGQGPKLLIQFQNNGVVDDSQLPKDRFSAERLKGVDSTLKIQPAKLEDSAVYLCASSLGGADRDDNEQFFGPGTRLTVL.

This clonotype was counted only a few times. The DNA of the CDR3 is TGCAGCGTTACCGAGGGACTAGCTGGGTCTTACGAGCAGTACTTC. Translated, it gives CSVTEGLAGSYEQYF. This chain links TRBV29-1 with TRBJ2-7, with TRBD2 identical over 9 bases. The ends lost 5 bases at V and 4 bases at J; junction bases unmatched: 12. The CDR3 has 15 residues. CDR1 is SQVTM and CDR2 is ANQGSEA in the germline V gene.

This clonotype was found many times. The V and J genes are TRBV28 and TRBJ2-1; D may be TRBD1 (5 bases). The CDR3 has 14 residues. Trimming left V 10 bases short and J 0 bases short, with 13 bases between. Germline V CDR1 and CDR2: MDHEN, SYDVKM. CDR3: CATCRQSSYNEQFF. CDR3 DNA: TGTGCCACCTGTAGACAGAGCTCCTACAATGAGCAGTTCTTC.

CDR3 region: CASSDSDLATGELFF. The CDR3 DNA is TGTGCCAGCAGTGATTCGGACCTGGCCACCGGGGAGCTGTTTTTT. The genes are TRBV2 and TRBJ2-2, with D hard to call. V was shortened by 3 bases and J by 4 bases, with 12 bases between the two germline ends. The CDR3 loop spans 15 amino acids. Germline V CDR1 and CDR2: SNHLY, FYNNEI.

The rearrangement uses TRBV4-3 and TRBJ1-5; D unresolved. Trimming removed 5 bases from V and 0 bases from J, with 11 bases in between. In germline, CDR1 is LGHNA, CDR2 YSLEER. This CDR3 has 15 residues. The CDR3 loop reads CASSTQVTSNQPQHF. The CDR3, as DNA: TGCGCCAGCAGCACCCAGGTCACTAGCAATCAGCCCCAGCATTTT.

This clonotype was found many times. This chain joins TRBV27 and TRBJ1-1, with D possibly being TRBD1 (5 bases). V shed 5 bases and J shed 4 bases, with 20 bases lying between them. The germline gives CDR1 MNHEY, CDR2 SMNVEV (reference sequence). The CDR3 covers 16 residues. The chain's CDR3 is CASSAKLRAVGTEAFF. As DNA, the CDR3 is TGTGCCAGCAGTGCCAAGCTCAGGGCCGTGGGCACTGAAGCTTTCTTT.

This clonotype has more than one count but fewer than ten. V and J are TRBV7-9 and TRBJ2-5; 11 bases line up with TRBD1. J lost 4 bases, V lost 5 bases, and 0 bases had no gene match. CDR3 size: 13 residues. Germline CDR1 and CDR2: SEHNR and FQNEAQ (reference sequence). The CDR3 nucleotides read TGTGCCAGCAGCGGACAGGGGGCAGAGACCCAGTACTTC. Residues: CASSGQGAETQYF.